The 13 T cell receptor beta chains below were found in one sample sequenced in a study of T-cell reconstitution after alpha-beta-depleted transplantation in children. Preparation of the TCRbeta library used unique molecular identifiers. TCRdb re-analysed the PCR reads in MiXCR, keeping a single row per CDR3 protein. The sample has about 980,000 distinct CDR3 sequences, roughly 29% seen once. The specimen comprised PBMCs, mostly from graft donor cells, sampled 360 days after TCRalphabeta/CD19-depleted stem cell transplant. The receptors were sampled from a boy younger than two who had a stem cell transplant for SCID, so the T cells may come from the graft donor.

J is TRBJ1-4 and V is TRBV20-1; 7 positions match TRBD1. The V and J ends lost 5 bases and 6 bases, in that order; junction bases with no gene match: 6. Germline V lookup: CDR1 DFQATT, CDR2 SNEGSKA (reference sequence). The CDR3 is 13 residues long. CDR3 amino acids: CSARRGADEKLFF. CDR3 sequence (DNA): TGCAGTGCTCGCAGGGGGGCGGATGAAAAACTGTTTTTT.

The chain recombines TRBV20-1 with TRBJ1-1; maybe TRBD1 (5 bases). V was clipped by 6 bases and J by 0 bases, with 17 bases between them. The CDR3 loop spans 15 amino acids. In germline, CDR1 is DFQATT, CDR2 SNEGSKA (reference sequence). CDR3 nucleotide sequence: TGCAGTGCCCCACGGGCAGGACACATGAACACTGAAGCTTTCTTT. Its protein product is CSAPRAGHMNTEAFF.

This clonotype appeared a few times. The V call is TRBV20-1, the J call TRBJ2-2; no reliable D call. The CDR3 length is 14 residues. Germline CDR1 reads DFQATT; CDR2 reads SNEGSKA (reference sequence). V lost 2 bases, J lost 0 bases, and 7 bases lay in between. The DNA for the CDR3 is TGCAGTGCTAGAAAGACAACGAACACCGGGGAGCTGTTTTTT. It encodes CSARKTTNTGELFF.

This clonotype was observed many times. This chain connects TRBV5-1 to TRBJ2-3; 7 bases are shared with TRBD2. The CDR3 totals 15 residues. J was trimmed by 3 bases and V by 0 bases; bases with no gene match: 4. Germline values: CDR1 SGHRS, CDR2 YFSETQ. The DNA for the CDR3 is TGCGCCAGCAGCTTGGGGCTAGCGGATACAGATACGCAGTATTTT. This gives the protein CASSLGLADTDTQYF.

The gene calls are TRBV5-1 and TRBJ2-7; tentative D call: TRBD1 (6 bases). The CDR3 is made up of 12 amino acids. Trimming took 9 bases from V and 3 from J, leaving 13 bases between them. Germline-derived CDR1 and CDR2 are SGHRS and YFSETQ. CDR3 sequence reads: CATTQDSYEQYF. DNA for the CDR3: TGCGCCACGACCCAGGACAGCTACGAGCAGTACTTC.

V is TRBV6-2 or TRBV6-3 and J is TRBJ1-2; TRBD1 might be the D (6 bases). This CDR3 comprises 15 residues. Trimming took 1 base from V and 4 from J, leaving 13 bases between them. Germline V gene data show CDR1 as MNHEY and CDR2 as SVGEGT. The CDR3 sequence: CASSYWTVDGYGYTF. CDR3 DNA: TGTGCCAGCAGTTACTGGACAGTCGACGGCTATGGCTACACCTTC.

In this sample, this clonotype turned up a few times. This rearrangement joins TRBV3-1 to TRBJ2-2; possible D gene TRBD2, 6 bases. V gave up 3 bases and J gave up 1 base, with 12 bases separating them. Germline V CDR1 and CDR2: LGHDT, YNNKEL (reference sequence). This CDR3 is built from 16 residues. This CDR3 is CASSQGGIRNTGELFF. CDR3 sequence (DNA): TGTGCCAGCAGCCAGGGCGGGATCCGGAACACCGGGGAGCTGTTTTTT.

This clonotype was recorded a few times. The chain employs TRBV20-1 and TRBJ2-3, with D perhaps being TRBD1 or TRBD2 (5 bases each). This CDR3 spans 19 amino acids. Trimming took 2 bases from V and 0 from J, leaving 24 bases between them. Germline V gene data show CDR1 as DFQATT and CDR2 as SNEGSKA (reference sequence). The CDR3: CSARPARGAPQTSTDTQYF. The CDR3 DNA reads TGCAGTGCTAGACCCGCCCGAGGGGCGCCTCAAACTAGCACAGATACGCAGTATTTT.

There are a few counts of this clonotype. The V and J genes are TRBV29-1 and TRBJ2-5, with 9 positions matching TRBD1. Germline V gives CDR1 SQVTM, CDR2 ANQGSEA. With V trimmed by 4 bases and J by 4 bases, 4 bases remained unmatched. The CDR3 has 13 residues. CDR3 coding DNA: TGCAGCGTTGTCGGACAGGGGCTAGAGACCCAGTACTTC. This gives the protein CSVVGQGLETQYF. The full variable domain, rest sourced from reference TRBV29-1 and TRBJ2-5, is SAVISQKPSRDICQRGTSLTIQCQVDSQVTMMFWYRQQPGQSLTLIATANQGSEATYESGFVIDKFPISRPNLTFSTLTVSNMSPEDSSIYLCSVVGQGLETQYFGPGTRLLVL.

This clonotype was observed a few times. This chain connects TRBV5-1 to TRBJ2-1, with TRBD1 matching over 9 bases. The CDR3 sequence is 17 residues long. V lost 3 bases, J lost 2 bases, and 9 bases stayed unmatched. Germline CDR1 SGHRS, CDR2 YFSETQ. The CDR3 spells CASSSPPGQGAYNEQFF. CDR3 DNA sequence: TGCGCCAGCAGCTCGCCGCCGGGACAGGGAGCCTACAATGAGCAGTTCTTC.

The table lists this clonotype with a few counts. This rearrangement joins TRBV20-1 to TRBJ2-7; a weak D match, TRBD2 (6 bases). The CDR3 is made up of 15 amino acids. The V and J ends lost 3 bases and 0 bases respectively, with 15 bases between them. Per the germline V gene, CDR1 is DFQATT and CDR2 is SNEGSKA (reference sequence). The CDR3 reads CSARGGLKSSYEQYF. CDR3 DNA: TGCAGTGCTAGGGGAGGACTGAAGAGCTCCTACGAGCAGTACTTC.

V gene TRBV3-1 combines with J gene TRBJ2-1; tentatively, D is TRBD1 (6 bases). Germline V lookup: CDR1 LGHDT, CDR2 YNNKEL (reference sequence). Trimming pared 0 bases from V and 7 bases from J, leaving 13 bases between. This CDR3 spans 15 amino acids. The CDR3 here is CASSQDLLGGNEQFF. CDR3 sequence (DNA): TGTGCCAGCAGCCAAGATCTTTTAGGGGGAAATGAGCAGTTCTTC.

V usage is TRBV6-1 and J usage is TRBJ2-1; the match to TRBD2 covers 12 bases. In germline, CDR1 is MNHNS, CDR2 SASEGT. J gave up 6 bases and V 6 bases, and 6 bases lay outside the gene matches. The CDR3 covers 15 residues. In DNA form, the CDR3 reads TGTGCCAGCAGAAGGACTAGCGGGGTTCCCAATGAGCAGTTCTTC. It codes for CASRRTSGVPNEQFF.